This T cell receptor beta chain is from a study of memory CD4+ T cells and cytomegalovirus serostatus. The sort gate was single viable CD3+CD4+CD8-CD45RO+ cells for memory CD4+ T cells. Serostatus was set by detecting CMV pp150, pp28, p38, p52 IgG. Libraries were prepared by immunoSEQ multiplex PCR; TCRdb keeps only in-frame clonotypes and omits some of them. The sample has 50,000 to 70,000 clones; 70% to 85% are singletons. The sequenced material came from memory CD4+ T cells from blood. The TCR sequence derives from an adult in good health and CMV-seronegative.

The CDR3 is CASSEGGPFGNQPQHF. CDR3 DNA sequence: TGTGCCAGCAGTGAAGGCGGGCCATTTGGCAATCAGCCCCAGCATTTT. The rearrangement joins TRBV6-4 to TRBJ1-5; no clear D. V was trimmed by 3 bases and J by 2 bases, leaving 14 bases between them. This CDR3 is built from 16 residues. Germline V gene lookup returns CDR1 MRHNA and CDR2 SNTAGT.